This note documents a single T cell receptor (beta chain) sequence. CDR1 LGHNT and CDR2 FRNRAP come from the germline V gene. With 1 base removed from V and 0 bases from J, the gap between germline ends came to 7 bases. This CDR3 spans 15 amino acids. Repertoires were generated with immunoSEQ multiplex PCR, while TCRdb's copy carries only in-frame clones and drops some. This table holds about 73,000 clones, around 90% found once. These data belong to a study of OX40 agonist ivuxolimab in advanced cancers. About the research overall: Checkpoint inhibitors had been given previously to about 38% of patients. Three dose-escalation patients had partial responses: one with hepatocellular carcinoma and two with cutaneous melanoma.

J is TRBJ1-3 and V is TRBV12-5; D is undetermined. This clonotype was sampled from an adult with an advanced solid tumor such as melanoma, head and neck, liver or kidney cancer. The sequences come from CD4+ or CD8+ T cells sorted from blood, collected in a trial of the OX40 agonist ivuxolimab. Here the CDR3 reads CASGLASSSGNTIYF. In nucleotides, the CDR3 is TGTGCTAGTGGTTTGGCCAGTAGCTCTGGAAACACCATATATTTT.